The rows below give T cell receptor beta chains drawn from one sample of a study of human T cells and chemical hapten exposure. TCRdb called the RACE reads again in MiXCR, with one record for every CDR3 protein. Altogether about 130,000 distinct CDR3 sequences are present, around 8.3% being singletons, with the ten largest covering roughly 2%. The sequenced sample consisted of whole blood. These TCRs come from a male donor in good health. Some clones in this sample may be carry-over from other donors' samples. The CDR3 runs from the conserved cysteine through the conserved F or W. Fields, in order: J gene, clone size, D gene, V gene, CDR3 DNA, CDR3 protein. The D gene is left open where the match is weak. Clone size is stated in some rows and not others, as once, few, many or a class when expanded.

TRBJ2-5	-	-	TRBV20-1	TGCAGTGCTAGAGCTGGGGGGAACCAAGAGACCCAGTACTTC	CSARAGGNQETQYF
TRBJ2-3	-	TRBD2	TRBV7-9	TGTGCCAGCAGCTTCCGGACTAGCGGGGGCCAGAGAGATACGCAGTATTTT	CASSFRTSGGQRDTQYF
TRBJ2-7	many	TRBD1	TRBV4-1	TGCGCCAGCAGCCAAGAAGAGGGGACAGGGGGCTACGAGCAGTACTTC	CASSQEEGTGGYEQYF
TRBJ2-2	-	TRBD1	TRBV6-5	TGTGCCAGCAGCCGACAGGGGGCGAAGGTGGGGACCGGGGAGCTGTTTTTT	CASSRQGAKVGTGELFF
TRBJ2-7	many	TRBD2	TRBV2	TGTGCCAGCAGTGAAGGGGCTAGCGGGAGGGCGTACGAGCAGTACTTC	CASSEGASGRAYEQYF
TRBJ2-3	-	-	TRBV7-6	TGTGCCAGCAGCCCCTACTGGTCAGATACGCAGTATTTT	CASSPYWSDTQYF
TRBJ2-2	-	-	TRBV5-1	TGCGCCAGCAGCTTGGCCTCCCTGGGACGGTTGAACACCGGGGAGCTGTTTTTT	CASSLASLGRLNTGELFF
TRBJ1-1	few	-	TRBV2	TGTGCCAGCAGTCGTCTGGTGAACACTGAAGCTTTCTTT	CASSRLVNTEAFF
TRBJ2-3	few	-	TRBV20-1	TGCAGTGCTGTTTCGGGTTCAGCGGGTAGCACAGATACGCAGTATTTT	CSAVSGSAGSTDTQYF
TRBJ2-3	many	TRBD2	TRBV7-3	TGTGCCAGCAGCTTAACCCCCGCGGGGGCAGATACGCAGTATTTT	CASSLTPAGADTQYF
TRBJ2-1	-	-	TRBV20-1	TGCAGTGCTGACCCCGACCGAAGGACCAAATCCTACAATGAGCAGTTCTTC	CSADPDRRTKSYNEQFF
TRBJ2-6	few	TRBD2	TRBV6-2/TRBV6-3	TGTGCCAGCAGTCCCAGACTAGCGGGGGCGCTGACTTTC	CASSPRLAGALTF
TRBJ1-1	few	-	TRBV12-3/TRBV12-4	TGTGCCAGCAGTTTAGCAGGGGACTGGAACACTGAAGCTTTCTTT	CASSLAGDWNTEAFF
TRBJ1-5	-	-	TRBV6-6	TGTGCCAGCAGTTACGAGAGGAATAGCAATCAGCCCCAGCATTTT	CASSYERNSNQPQHF
TRBJ1-5	-	TRBD1	TRBV29-1	TGCAGCGTTGATCCCCAAGGGACAGGGCTTTGGAATAGCAATCAGCCCCAGCATTTT	CSVDPQGTGLWNSNQPQHF
TRBJ2-2	-	TRBD1	TRBV5-1	TGCGCCAGCAGCTTGGCGAGACAGGGAGACACCGGGGAGCTGTTTTTT	CASSLARQGDTGELFF
TRBJ1-1	-	-	TRBV7-2	TGTGCCAGCAGCCCGGCCGGGGGGATTGAAGCTTTCTTT	CASSPAGGIEAFF
TRBJ2-1	many	-	TRBV6-4	TGTGCCAGCAGTGACTCCCGTAGCGGCAATGAGCAGTTCTTC	CASSDSRSGNEQFF
TRBJ1-1	few	-	TRBV2	TGTGCCAGCAGTGATAAACAACTTGGAGCTTTCTTT	CASSDKQLGAFF
TRBJ1-5	few	TRBD1	TRBV7-2	TGTGCCAGCAGCCACGACAGGGGGCGCCGGAATTGCAATCAGCCCCAGCATTTT	CASSHDRGRRNCNQPQHF
TRBJ2-3	-	-	TRBV3-1	TGTGCCAGCAGCCAAGAGTGGGGCTTCCCCACAGATACGCAGTATTTT	CASSQEWGFPTDTQYF
TRBJ2-1	-	TRBD2	TRBV5-1	TGCGCCAGCAGCCCGGGGGGGCAGATCTACAATGAGCAGTTCTTC	CASSPGGQIYNEQFF
TRBJ2-1	-	TRBD2	TRBV20-1	TGCAGTGCTAGAGCTTTGACTAGCGGGAATTACAATGAGCAGTTCTTC	CSARALTSGNYNEQFF
TRBJ1-5	few	TRBD1	TRBV30	TGTGCCTGGAGTGTACGGTGGGGACAGGGAAAGAATCAGCCCCAGCATTTT	CAWSVRWGQGKNQPQHF
TRBJ2-3	few	-	TRBV10-3	TGTGCCATCAGTGAAGGTGGGGGACCAGCTGGAGATACGCAGTATTTT	CAISEGGGPAGDTQYF
TRBJ2-7	-	-	TRBV5-5	TGTGCCAGCAGCTTGGTAAGGAGCTACGAGCAGTACTTC	CASSLVRSYEQYF
TRBJ2-3	few	TRBD1	TRBV9	TGTGCCACCTCCCTCGGGGACAGGAGCACAGATACGCAGTATTTT	CATSLGDRSTDTQYF
TRBJ2-3	few	-	TRBV29-1	TGCAGCGTTGATTTGAGGGCTGATACGCAGTATTTT	CSVDLRADTQYF
TRBJ2-5	-	-	TRBV7-9	TGTGCCAGCAGCCGAAAGGGGAAAGAGACCCAGTACTTC	CASSRKGKETQYF
TRBJ2-2	few	-	TRBV6-6	TGTGCCAGCACTTACGGTGACGGGGAGCTGTTTTTT	CASTYGDGELFF
TRBJ2-1	once	-	TRBV6-5	TGTGCCAGCAGTTACGGAGGGGTTGAGCAGTTCTTC	CASSYGGVEQFF
TRBJ2-2	few	TRBD2	TRBV15	TGTGCCACCAGCAGAGCTCCTAGCGGGACCGGGGAGCTGTTTTTT	CATSRAPSGTGELFF
TRBJ1-1	-	-	TRBV7-6	TGTGCCAGCAGTCGACTACTGGGCTTTGACACTGAAGCTTTCTTT	CASSRLLGFDTEAFF
TRBJ2-7	-	TRBD2	TRBV7-2	TGTGCCAGCAGCCCAGGCGGGGTGACTAGCGGGGACTACGAGCAGTACTTC	CASSPGGVTSGDYEQYF
TRBJ2-7	-	TRBD1	TRBV20-1	TGCAGTGCTAGAAGAGACAGGGGAAGTTCCACTCTATACGAGCAGTACTTC	CSARRDRGSSTLYEQYF
TRBJ2-7	few	TRBD1	TRBV5-1	TGCGCCAGCAGCTTAAATGGACAGGGCACCTACGAGCAGTACTTC	CASSLNGQGTYEQYF
TRBJ1-5	-	-	TRBV20-1	TGCAGTGCTCGGAGGGGAGGAAGCAATCAGCCCCAGCATTTT	CSARRGGSNQPQHF
TRBJ1-4	few	-	TRBV4-1	TGCGCCAGCAGCCAGGACCCTAATGAAAAACTGTTTTTT	CASSQDPNEKLFF
TRBJ1-4	many	-	TRBV20-1	TGCAGTGCCGTCAACGATACCGGAGGAAAACTGTTTTTT	CSAVNDTGGKLFF
TRBJ2-1	-	-	TRBV7-6	TGTGTCAGCAGCCCCGGGACAAACAATGAGCAGTTCTTC	CVSSPGTNNEQFF
TRBJ1-2	many	-	TRBV12-3/TRBV12-4	TGTGCCAGCAGTTTAGCCGGACCCTATGGCTACACCTTC	CASSLAGPYGYTF
TRBJ2-5	many	-	TRBV5-1	TGCGCCAGCAGCTTGGGACACAGCCAAGAGACCCAGTACTTC	CASSLGHSQETQYF
TRBJ2-2	few	-	TRBV29-1	TGCAGCGTTGCCGGGCGGAACACCGGGGAGCTGTTTTTT	CSVAGRNTGELFF
TRBJ2-3	many	-	TRBV5-1	TGCGCCAGCAGCTTGAGGGTCGACGGGGATACGCAGTATTTT	CASSLRVDGDTQYF
TRBJ2-7	few	-	TRBV7-9	TGTGCCAGCAGCTTAGCGCCCGGTTCTACCTACGAGCAGTACTTC	CASSLAPGSTYEQYF
TRBJ2-1	-	-	TRBV19	TGTGCCAGTAGTATGACCGGGGTGAACAATGAGCAGTTCTTC	CASSMTGVNNEQFF
TRBJ2-7	few	TRBD1	TRBV28	TGTGCCAGCACCTGGGGGACAGGCTCCTACGAGCAGTACTTC	CASTWGTGSYEQYF
TRBJ2-7	many	TRBD2	TRBV20-1	TGCAGTGCTAGAGAACTAGCGGGCACCTACGAGCAGTACTTC	CSARELAGTYEQYF
TRBJ2-4	many	-	TRBV2	TGTGCCAGCAGTGAAGATGCAGCGGTTTTAGCCAAAAACATTCAGTACTTC	CASSEDAAVLAKNIQYF
TRBJ1-1	many	-	TRBV20-1	TGCAGTGCTAAGGTGAACAGAGCTTTCTTT	CSAKVNRAFF
TRBJ2-5	-	-	TRBV18	TGTGCCAGCTCACCCCGAGGGGAGACCCAGTACTTC	CASSPRGETQYF